The 25 T cell receptor beta chains presented below share a single source sample, sequenced in a study of response to subunit inactivated influenza vaccine. MiXCR was run by TCRdb on the RT-PCR reads, yielding one entry per CDR3 protein. There are 300,000 to 350,000 distinct CDR3 sequences in the sample; 20% to 25% occur only once, and approximately 10% lies in the top ten. Source: PBMCs from blood, taken about 20 months after vaccination. Every receptor here comes from a man between 50 and 75 years old who received an inactivated influenza vaccine.

The chain recombines TRBV12-3 or TRBV12-4 with TRBJ2-5, with D perhaps being TRBD1 or TRBD2 (5 bases each). This CDR3 is built from 14 residues. V lost 5 bases and J lost 3, with 13 bases in between. The CDR3 sequence is CASSPSGPKETQYF. The CDR3 nucleotides are TGTGCCAGCAGTCCCTCGGGACCCAAAGAGACCCAGTACTTC.

This clonotype has more than one count but fewer than ten. This chain connects TRBV19 to TRBJ1-1; possible D gene TRBD1, 6 bases. The V end was cut by 3 bases, the J end by 4 bases, with 12 bases between. The length of the CDR3 is 14 residues. Looked up from germline, CDR1 is LNHDA and CDR2 is SQIVND (reference sequence). CDR3 coding DNA: TGTGCCAGTAGTATTGGGGGGCTGGGCACTGAAGCTTTCTTT. Encoded protein: CASSIGGLGTEAFF.

In its sample, this clonotype was seen a few times. This rearrangement joins TRBV4-1 to TRBJ1-5; D is possibly TRBD1 (5 bases). The CDR3 is 16 residues long. Trimming left V 1 base short and J 6 bases short, with 16 bases between. Germline CDR1 reads MGHRA; CDR2 reads YSYEKL. The CDR3 region is CASSQGPKDKIQPQHF. As DNA, the CDR3 is TGCGCCAGCAGCCAAGGCCCGAAGGACAAGATTCAGCCCCAGCATTTT.

About this clonotype: Mismatch with germline at one junction end may stem from a read error. The chain is built from TRBV3-1 and TRBJ2-3, with 11 positions matching TRBD1. The length of the CDR3 is 14 residues. Germline values: CDR1 LGHDT, CDR2 YNNKEL (reference sequence). The CDR3 region is CASSPSGQGAPGDF. DNA of the CDR3: TGTGCCAGCAGTCCTTCTGGACAGGGGGCTCCAGGGGATTTT.

The table lists this clonotype with a count of one. The chain uses TRBV3-1 and TRBJ1-2; TRBD1 agrees at 10 bases. The J segment lost 10 bases and the V segment lost 1 base, leaving 9 bases of the junction unmatched. The CDR3 is 15 residues long. CDR1 and CDR2 (germline): LGHDT, YNNKEL (reference sequence). In nucleotides, the CDR3 is TGTGCCAGCAGCCAAGGCCCGGGACAGGGGAGTGACTACACCTTC. This encodes CASSQGPGQGSDYTF.

This clonotype has only a few counts. The CDR3 DNA follows: TGTGCCAGCAGTTTCCGGGGACTACCGAACACCGGGGAGCTGTTTTTT. Its protein is CASSFRGLPNTGELFF. The genes are TRBV6-5 and TRBJ2-2; 7 bases fit TRBD2. CDR1 MNHEY and CDR2 SVGAGI come from the germline V gene. The CDR3 is 16 amino acids. The V and J ends lost 4 bases and 0 bases, in that order; junction bases with no gene match: 5.

There are a few counts of this clonotype. This chain links TRBV2 with TRBJ1-4; the D is unclear. V was pared by 3 bases and J by 8 bases, with 7 bases between. Germline values: CDR1 SNHLY, CDR2 FYNNEI. The CDR3 is 12 amino acids. CDR3 sequence: CASSESGEKLFF. The CDR3 bases are TGTGCCAGCAGTGAGTCCGGGGAAAAACTGTTTTTT.

The V gene is TRBV14, the J gene TRBJ2-2, with D possibly matching TRBD2 (5 bases). V was trimmed by 4 bases and J by 7 bases, leaving 7 bases between them. This CDR3 contains 12 residues. The V gene's germline CDR1 is SGHDN and CDR2 FVKESK. In nucleotides, the CDR3 is TGTGCCAGCAGCCGCGGGCTCGGGGAGCTGTTTTTT. It specifies CASSRGLGELFF.

This clonotype was counted many times. The chain joins TRBV19 to TRBJ1-1, with D tentatively TRBD1 (5 bases). The V end lost 0 bases, the J end lost 0 bases, and 14 bases lay between the germline ends. The CDR3 spans 17 residues. Germline values: CDR1 LNHDA, CDR2 SQIVND (reference sequence). The CDR3 is CASSIDRGRPLNTEAFF. The CDR3 DNA is TGTGCCAGTAGTATAGATAGGGGACGGCCCCTGAACACTGAAGCTTTCTTT.

The chain couples TRBV14 to TRBJ2-1; D is ambiguous. The CDR3 spans 11 residues. CDR1 and CDR2 (germline): SGHDN, FVKESK. V dropped 2 bases and J dropped 6 bases, with 2 bases sitting between them. The CDR3 spells CASSQINEQFF. In nucleotides, the CDR3 is TGTGCCAGCAGCCAAATCAATGAGCAGTTCTTC.

This clonotype appeared a few times. The chain is built from TRBV6-5 and TRBJ2-1, with unresolved D. Trimming took off 0 bases at V and 9 bases at J, with 9 bases between the two ends. This CDR3 has 13 residues. Germline-derived CDR1 and CDR2 are MNHEY and SVGAGI. DNA for the CDR3: TGTGCCAGCAGTTACTCGACGCCAGGTGAGCAGTTCTTC. Protein product: CASSYSTPGEQFF.

The chain combines TRBV20-1 with TRBJ1-3, with 10 bases lining up with TRBD1. CDR1 and CDR2 (germline): DFQATT, SNEGSKA (reference sequence). The CDR3 spans 14 residues. The CDR3 bases are TGCGGTGTTTTTGCAACGGGACAGGGGAACACCATATATTTT. This codes for CGVFATGQGNTIYF.

This clonotype has only a few counts. The chain couples TRBV9 to TRBJ1-5; D not resolved. Germline CDR1 SGDLS, CDR2 YYNGEE. V lost 0 bases and J lost 6, with 7 bases in between. This CDR3 comprises 13 residues. As DNA, the CDR3 is TGTGCCAGCAGCGTAGCCCCAGGTCAGCCCCAGCATTTT. Translating it yields CASSVAPGQPQHF.

The rearrangement uses TRBV6-2 or TRBV6-3 and TRBJ1-2; D unclear. This CDR3 has 13 residues. CDR1 and CDR2 (germline): MNHEY, SVGEGT. The V gene lost 0 bases and the J gene lost 13 bases, with 15 bases spanning the gap. CDR3 coding DNA: TGTGCCAGCAGTTACTCGAGTATCTTCCGTGGCACCTTC. It specifies CASSYSSIFRGTF.

This clonotype has just a few counts. The V gene is TRBV6-5, the J gene TRBJ1-6; D remains unclear. Germline CDR1 is MNHEY and CDR2 is SVGAGI. V was pared by 6 bases and J by 10 bases, with 10 bases between. The CDR3 runs 12 residues. CDR3 region: CASRGTASPLHF. The CDR3 bases are TGTGCCAGCAGAGGAACGGCCTCACCCCTCCACTTT.

This clonotype was recorded many times. J is TRBJ1-1 and V is TRBV6-1; TRBD1 aligns across 8 bases. From germline, CDR1 is MNHNS and CDR2 SASEGT. The CDR3 covers 15 residues. V shed 6 bases and J 5 bases; nucleotides not matched to a gene: 11. The CDR3 sequence: CASSAETGGWTEAFF. CDR3 sequence (DNA): TGTGCCAGCAGCGCCGAAACAGGGGGATGGACTGAAGCTTTCTTT.

The chain has TRBV20-1 and TRBJ1-2, with 10 nucleotides matching TRBD1. Per the germline V gene, CDR1 is DFQATT and CDR2 is SNEGSKA (reference sequence). V trimming: 3 bases; J trimming: 4 bases; junction bases outside the gene matches: 8. The length of the CDR3 is 15 residues. For the CDR3, the DNA is TGCAGTGCTAGCCCCCTCGGACAGGGGGGCTATGGCTACACCTTC. Its translation is CSASPLGQGGYGYTF.

In this sample, this clonotype turned up many times. The chain carries TRBV19 and TRBJ1-6; 11 bases fit TRBD1. This CDR3 has 16 amino acids. Germline lookup yields CDR1 LNHDA and CDR2 SQIVND (reference sequence). V was clipped by 9 bases and J by 6 bases; unmatched bases: 10. The CDR3 here is CASRTGGAGINSPLHF. Written as DNA, the CDR3 is TGTGCCAGCCGGACAGGGGGCGCCGGGATTAATTCACCCCTCCACTTT.

This clonotype was seen just once. This chain links TRBV12-3 or TRBV12-4 with TRBJ2-4; D remains ambiguous. The length of the CDR3 is 15 residues. V lost 2 bases and J 0 bases, leaving 8 bases between the germline ends. CDR3 in DNA: TGTGCCAGCAGTTTAAGGGATCTAGCCAAAAACATTCAGTACTTC. It yields the protein CASSLRDLAKNIQYF.

The genes are TRBV11-2 and TRBJ1-2, with D perhaps TRBD1 (5 bases). The CDR3 extends over 14 amino acids. In germline, CDR1 is SGHAT, CDR2 FQNNGV. Trimming removed 1 base at V and 11 bases at J, with 17 bases between. This CDR3 is CASSLGIAEWGYTF. The DNA for the CDR3 is TGTGCCAGCAGCTTAGGGATCGCCGAATGGGGGTACACCTTC.

This clonotype was counted a few times. The chain is built from TRBV5-5 and TRBJ2-2; D unclear. The V and J ends lost 4 bases and 6 bases respectively, with 19 bases between them. The germline gives CDR1 SGHKS, CDR2 YYEKEE (reference sequence). The CDR3 consists of 16 residues. The CDR3 reads CASSMSVGVRSGELFF. The CDR3 DNA is TGTGCCAGCAGCATGTCCGTAGGCGTCCGATCCGGGGAGCTGTTTTTT.

The V gene is TRBV29-1, the J gene TRBJ2-5; TRBD1 matches 7 bases. Trimming at V came to 1 base and at J to 2 bases, leaving 4 bases not matched to a gene. Germline lookup yields CDR1 SQVTM and CDR2 ANQGSEA. The CDR3 totals 14 residues. CDR3 nucleotide sequence: TGCAGCGTTGAAGGACAGGGTGGGCAAGAGACCCAGTACTTC. This gives the protein CSVEGQGGQETQYF.

This CDR3 reads CSAMDYVGTEAFF. The DNA of the CDR3 is TGCAGTGCTATGGATTATGTGGGCACTGAAGCTTTCTTT. The rearrangement uses TRBV20-1 and TRBJ1-1; D not certain. V was pared by 4 bases and J by 4 bases, with 13 bases between. Germline CDR1 reads DFQATT; CDR2 reads SNEGSKA (reference sequence). This CDR3 is built from 13 residues.

The sample holds a few counts of this clonotype. J is TRBJ2-1 and V is TRBV5-4; 8 bases are shared with TRBD2. Germline-derived CDR1 and CDR2 are SGHNT and YYREEE (reference sequence). V shed 2 bases, J shed 4 bases, and the junction held 11 bases outside the gene matches. This CDR3 is built from 17 residues. Here the CDR3 DNA reads TGTGCCAGCAGCTTACCTCGGCCGGGAGGGCTTTACAATGAGCAGTTCTTC. It translates to CASSLPRPGGLYNEQFF. Full variable domain (missing parts from reference TRBV5-4 and TRBJ2-1): ETGVTQSPTHLIKTRGQQVTLRCSSQSGHNTVSWYQQALGQGPQFIFQYYREEENGRGNFPPRFSGLQFPNYSSELNVNALELDDSALYLCASSLPRPGGLYNEQFFGPGTRLTVL.

This clonotype was picked up a small number of times. The CDR3 DNA reads TGTGCCAGCAGTCCGACAGAAGGTGGTGGCACTGAAGCTTTCTTT. As protein: CASSPTEGGGTEAFF. The rearrangement uses TRBV2 and TRBJ1-1, with D perhaps TRBD1 (5 bases). Germline CDR1 reads SNHLY; CDR2 reads FYNNEI. With 5 bases removed from V and 4 bases from J, the gap between germline ends came to 17 bases. There are 15 residues in the CDR3. Using reference TRBV2 and TRBJ1-1 for the parts outside the CDR3, the full variable domain is EPEVTQTPSHQVTQMGQEVILRCVPISNHLYFYWYRQILGQKVEFLVSFYNNEISEKSEIFDDQFSVERPDGSNFTLKIRSTKLEDSAMYFCASSPTEGGGTEAFFGQGTRLTVV.